This entry lists 18 T cell receptor beta chains sequenced from one sample in a study of blood T cell repertoires in COVID-19. Generated by immunoSEQ multiplex PCR, the TCRdb table keeps only in-frame clones and is missing some. The sample has 200,000 to 250,000 clones, 80% to 85% seen once. The sample comprised peripheral blood. The receptor set was obtained from a woman in her 30s who had recovered from COVID-19.

Written as DNA, the CDR3 is TGTGCCAGCAGCTTAGTGGTGGCCTATGTTACAGGGGATAACTATGGCTACACCTTC. Its protein is CASSLVVAYVTGDNYGYTF. The rearrangement links TRBV7-9 to TRBJ1-2; 7 bases are a match to TRBD1. Germline V gives CDR1 SEHNR, CDR2 FQNEAQ (reference sequence). J gave up 1 base and V 1 base, and 15 bases lay outside the gene matches. This CDR3 spans 19 amino acids. Filled out from reference TRBV7-9 and TRBJ1-2, the complete variable domain reads DTGVSQNPRHKITKRGQNVTFRCDPISEHNRLYWYRQTLGQGPEFLTYFQNEAQLEKSRLLSDRFSAERPKGSFSTLEIQRTEQGDSAMYLCASSLVVAYVTGDNYGYTFGSGTRLTVV.

This clone came up once. The J gene is TRBJ1-6, the V gene TRBV19; no clear D. This CDR3 is 14 amino acids long. Germline CDR1 LNHDA, CDR2 SQIVND (reference sequence). Trimming left V 4 bases short and J 10 bases short, with 14 bases between. The CDR3 loop is CASSSAGRNSPLHF. DNA for the CDR3: TGTGCCAGTAGTAGCGCTGGGAGAAACTCACCCCTCCACTTT.

This clone was observed once. This chain uses TRBV5-5 with TRBJ2-5, with D possibly being TRBD2 (6 bases). Germline CDR1 is SGHKS and CDR2 is YYEKEE (reference sequence). The CDR3 runs to 14 residues. V lost 2 bases and J 1 base, leaving 9 bases between the germline ends. The CDR3 sequence: CASSFSGSQETQYF. Written as DNA, the CDR3 is TGTGCCAGCAGCTTCAGCGGGTCCCAAGAGACCCAGTACTTC. Full variable domain (remainder filled in from reference TRBV5-5 and TRBJ2-5): DAGVTQSPTHLIKTRGQQVTLRCSPISGHKSVSWYQQVLGQGPQFIFQYYEKEERGRGNFPDRFSARQFPNYSSELNVNALLLGDSALYLCASSFSGSQETQYFGPGTRLLVL.

V is TRBV14 and J is TRBJ2-2; D is perhaps TRBD1 (7 bases). Germline assignment: CDR1 SGHDN and CDR2 FVKESK. With 4 bases removed from V and 7 bases from J, the gap between germline ends came to 13 bases. The CDR3 consists of 14 residues. The CDR3 DNA is TGTGCCAGCAGCCGACTAGGGGGCGGCGGGGAGCTGTTTTTT. Protein: CASSRLGGGGELFF.

The V and J genes are TRBV5-5 and TRBJ2-5, with TRBD2 matching over 7 bases. The length of the CDR3 is 13 residues. From germline, CDR1 is SGHKS and CDR2 YYEKEE (reference sequence). V lost 3 bases to trimming and J lost 4 bases; unmatched junction nucleotides: 3. The CDR3 bases are TGTGCCAGCAGCTCACCGGGGGGAGAGACCCAGTACTTC. Translation: CASSSPGGETQYF.

A note on this clone: Within the sample, other DNA sequences also encode this same CDR3. The CDR3 DNA reads as TGTGCCAGCAGCCTAGGACAGGGGGGCAATCAGCCCCAGCATTTT. As protein: CASSLGQGGNQPQHF. The J gene is TRBJ1-5, the V gene TRBV9, with TRBD1 matching 10 bases. Germline V gives CDR1 SGDLS, CDR2 YYNGEE. V shed 4 bases and J 2 bases; nucleotides not matched to a gene: 3. The CDR3 is 15 residues long.

This clone was detected once. The DNA of the CDR3 is TGTGCCAGTAGTATTCGCTGGAGGGGCGATTCACCCCTCCACTTT. Translating it yields CASSIRWRGDSPLHF. This chain joins TRBV19 and TRBJ1-6; TRBD1 is a possible D gene (5 bases). V shed 3 bases and J shed 8 bases, with 14 bases lying between them. The CDR3 covers 15 residues. Germline CDR1 is LNHDA and CDR2 is SQIVND (reference sequence).

V is TRBV7-2 and J is TRBJ1-5; no clear D gene. CDR1 and CDR2 (germline): SGHTA, FQGNSA. The CDR3 has 17 amino acids. Trimming pared 2 bases from V and 2 bases from J, leaving 16 bases between. The CDR3 reads CASSLLSERRGNQPQHF. CDR3 in DNA: TGTGCCAGCAGCTTACTATCTGAGCGGAGGGGCAATCAGCCCCAGCATTTT.

The chain employs TRBV13 and TRBJ2-1; D is uncertain. Per germline, CDR1 PRHDT and CDR2 FYEKMQ (reference sequence). Trimming cost V 2 bases and J 8 bases, with 7 bases left between them. The CDR3 covers 12 residues. CDR3 sequence: CASSLTKDEQFF. Written as DNA, the CDR3 is TGTGCCAGCAGCTTAACTAAGGATGAGCAGTTCTTC.

This sequence joins TRBV28 and TRBJ2-5, with 9 bases fitting TRBD2. The CDR3 length is 14 residues. CDR1 is MDHEN, CDR2 SYDVKM, per germline. V shed 10 bases and J 5 bases; nucleotides not matched to a gene: 11. The CDR3, as DNA: TGTGCCATTGGGACTAGCTTGGGGTGGGAGACCCAGTACTTC. Its translation is CAIGTSLGWETQYF.

The V gene is TRBV3-1 (or the pseudogene TRBV3-2), the J gene TRBJ2-3; D uncertain. The CDR3 is 14 residues long. Germline V lookup: CDR1 LGHDT, CDR2 YNNKEL (reference sequence). The ends were cut back, 4 bases at V and 0 bases at J, with 8 bases in the middle. CDR3 DNA: TGTGCCAGCAGCCCCCCCGGGAGCACAGATACGCAGTATTTT. This sequence encodes CASSPPGSTDTQYF.

This clone was seen just once. The CDR3 DNA is TGCGCCAGCAGCCCAGCTTACAGGGGGAGCTCCTATAATTCACCCCTCCACTTT. This encodes CASSPAYRGSSYNSPLHF. This chain links TRBV4-1 with TRBJ1-6; 8 bases fit TRBD1. The CDR3 length is 18 residues. Germline values: CDR1 MGHRA, CDR2 YSYEKL. V lost 4 bases to trimming and J lost 0 bases; unmatched junction nucleotides: 8.

This chain links TRBV6-5 with TRBJ1-4; 7 positions agree with TRBD1. V shed 2 bases and J 4 bases; nucleotides not matched to a gene: 4. CDR1 and CDR2 (germline): MNHEY, SVGAGI. The length of the CDR3 is 15 residues. The CDR3 region has the DNA TGTGCCAGCAGTTACGGGGGACAGTTTAATGAAAAACTGTTTTTT. As protein: CASSYGGQFNEKLFF.

The V and J genes are TRBV28 and TRBJ2-1; TRBD2 is a possible D gene (6 bases). In germline, CDR1 is MDHEN, CDR2 SYDVKM. This CDR3 has 16 amino acids. V lost 7 bases and J lost 0, with 16 bases in between. The CDR3: CASTLASASSYNEQFF. CDR3 bases: TGTGCCAGCACTTTGGCTAGCGCTAGCTCCTACAATGAGCAGTTCTTC.

This clone was detected only once. V is TRBV5-1 and J is TRBJ2-1; 8 bases line up with TRBD1. Germline V gene data show CDR1 as SGHRS and CDR2 as YFSETQ. This CDR3 is built from 15 residues. Losses at the gene ends were 4 bases for V and 7 bases for J; bases not matched to a gene: 10. DNA for the CDR3: TGCGCCAGCAGCCCGTTGGACAGGGATGGGAATGAGCAGTTCTTC. This sequence encodes CASSPLDRDGNEQFF.

A single count supports this clone. The gene calls are TRBV6-1 and TRBJ2-3; 9 bases agree with TRBD2. After removal of 3 bases from V and 2 bases from J, the junction contained 12 bases not matched to a gene. Germline CDR1 reads MNHNS; CDR2 reads SASEGT. The length of the CDR3 is 18 residues. CDR3 nucleotides: TGTGCCAGCAGTGATGGGACTAGCTTACCTCTATTCACAGATACGCAGTATTTT. As protein: CASSDGTSLPLFTDTQYF.

This chain uses TRBV4-1 with TRBJ2-7, with 12 bases fitting TRBD2. The junction had 6 bases not matched to a gene; V was cut back by 5 bases and J by 4 bases. Per germline, CDR1 MGHRA and CDR2 YSYEKL. CDR3 size: 15 residues. The CDR3 DNA sequence: TGCGCCAGCAGCGAGACTAGCGGGAGCGGATACGAGCAGTACTTC. It translates to CASSETSGSGYEQYF.

This chain joins TRBV18 and TRBJ2-3, with D unclear. The CDR3 spans 12 residues. Germline V lookup: CDR1 KGHSH, CDR2 LQKENI. V was shortened by 6 bases and J by 0 bases, with 4 bases between the two germline ends. This CDR3 reads CASSTSTDTQYF. The CDR3 bases are TGTGCCAGCTCCACAAGCACAGATACGCAGTATTTT.